This T cell receptor beta chain derives from a study of blood T cell repertoires in COVID-19. Study context: There were acute and convalescent COVID-19 samples, and they came from the United States, Italy and Spain. Sources were T cells, B-cell-depleted T cells, or PBMCs; the material itself was cDNA or gDNA.

Original processing methods: Reference gene primer amplification gave estimated nucleated cell counts. Profiled with immunoSEQ multiplex PCR; TCRdb holds only in-frame clones, not every one. V and J calls and clone size come straight from that table; D and trimming were deduced from the DNA. The data contain fewer than 150,000 clones, approximately 85% of them singletons. Notes on this clone: Other DNA sequences of this sample code for an identical CDR3.

The CDR3 is 13 residues long. Trimming removed 6 bases from V and 2 bases from J; junction bases left unmatched: 4. Germline CDR1 SQVTM, CDR2 ANQGSEA. Seattle patients were enrolled while actively infected and followed longitudinally. This sequence joins TRBV29-1 and TRBJ1-2; 9 bases agree with TRBD1. The sequence was collected from a woman aged 55-69 years with COVID-19, enrolled during active disease. The sample comprised peripheral blood. CDR3 sequence reads: CSVGGTGNYGYTF. In nucleotides, the CDR3 is TGCAGCGTAGGGGGGACAGGGAACTATGGCTACACCTTC.